One and the same sample provided the 28 T cell receptor beta chains below, sequenced in a study of blood T cell repertoires in COVID-19. Profiling relied on immunoSEQ multiplex PCR, and the TCRdb table lists in-frame clones only, not all of them. The sample has 250,000 to 350,000 clones; roughly 87% are singletons. The sample consisted of peripheral blood. These receptors were collected from a woman aged 45-65 years who had recovered from COVID-19.

This chain links TRBV7-8 with TRBJ2-7; the D gene is possibly TRBD1 (6 bases). The CDR3 totals 15 residues. The V and J ends lost 6 bases and 4 bases respectively, with 19 bases between them. CDR1 is SGHVS and CDR2 is FQNEAQ in the germline V gene. CDR3 DNA sequence: TGTGCCAGCAGTCTAGACCCAATGAGGGGGTACGAGCAGTACTTC. Protein sequence: CASSLDPMRGYEQYF.

The chain recombines TRBV6-6 with TRBJ2-1, with a weak D call TRBD1 (7 bases). Trimming took off 5 bases at V and 4 bases at J, with 21 bases between the two ends. This CDR3 is built from 17 residues. Germline values: CDR1 MNHNY, CDR2 SVGAGI (reference sequence). CDR3 residues: CASSHPGRGAPYNEQFF. The CDR3 DNA reads as TGTGCCAGCAGTCACCCTGGCAGGGGGGCTCCGTACAATGAGCAGTTCTTC.

The rearrangement links TRBV21-1 to TRBJ1-1. TRBV21-1 is a known pseudogene. The CDR3 totals 16 residues. The CDR3 DNA follows: TGTGCCAGCAGCAAAGGAAAGAGGGAAGTGGACACTGAAGCTTTCTTT. This codes for CASSKGKREVDTEAFF.

The V and J genes are TRBV6-4 and TRBJ2-3; D uncertain. This CDR3 is built from 16 residues. With 2 bases removed from V and 0 bases from J, the gap between germline ends came to 12 bases. CDR1 and CDR2 (germline): MRHNA, SNTAGT. The CDR3 region is CASSDRGSSSTDTQYF. The DNA for the CDR3 is TGTGCCAGCAGTGACAGAGGCTCCTCTAGCACAGATACGCAGTATTTT.

This chain joins TRBV7-2 and TRBJ1-2; 11 bases fit TRBD1. The CDR3 runs 14 residues. Germline CDR1 SGHTA, CDR2 FQGNSA. Trimming at V came to 1 base and at J to 8 bases, leaving 3 bases not matched to a gene. For the CDR3, the DNA is TGTGCCAGCAGCTTAGTAAGGACAGGGGGCGGCTACACCTTC. Amino acid sequence: CASSLVRTGGGYTF.

This chain joins TRBV4-2 and TRBJ2-1, with 12 bases that match TRBD2. There are 18 residues in the CDR3. Germline values: CDR1 LGHNA, CDR2 YNFKEQ. With 1 base clipped from V and 0 bases from J, the junction kept 4 bases outside the gene matches. In DNA, the CDR3 is TGTGCCAGCAGCCAAGGACTAGCGGGGGACTACTCCTACAATGAGCAGTTCTTC. As protein: CASSQGLAGDYSYNEQFF.

This chain links TRBV19 with TRBJ1-5, with 7 bases identical to TRBD1. The CDR3 contains 17 residues. V was clipped by 5 bases and J by 1 base; unmatched bases: 11. CDR1 LNHDA and CDR2 SQIVND come from the germline V gene (reference sequence). The CDR3 DNA follows: TGTGCCAGTAGTTGGGGCAGGGGGATTGCGAGCAATCAGCCCCAGCATTTT. Translating gives CASSWGRGIASNQPQHF. Together with reference TRBV19 and TRBJ1-5, the CDR3 gives the full variable domain: DGGITQSPKYLFRKEGQNVTLSCEQNLNHDAMYWYRQDPGQGLRLIYYSQIVNDFQKGDIAEGYSVSREKKESFPLTVTSAQKNPTAFYLCASSWGRGIASNQPQHFGDGTRLSIL.

J is TRBJ1-5 and V is TRBV7-2; TRBD1 is a possible D gene (6 bases). Trimming removed 5 bases from V and 4 bases from J, with 9 bases in between. Germline CDR1 reads SGHTA; CDR2 reads FQGNSA. The CDR3 consists of 13 residues. The CDR3 DNA follows: TGTGCCAGCAGCCCCGGACAGAATCAGCCCCAGCATTTT. Protein: CASSPGQNQPQHF.

This clone was found a few times. The chain has TRBV12-3 or TRBV12-4 and TRBJ1-5; D possibly corresponds to TRBD1 (6 bases). V was trimmed by 3 bases and J by 8 bases, leaving 8 bases between them. The CDR3 is made up of 12 amino acids. The CDR3, as DNA: TGTGCCAGCAGTTTCACAGGGAAGCCCCAGCATTTT. Translated, it gives CASSFTGKPQHF.

This clone was recorded once. The V gene is TRBV5-1, the J gene TRBJ2-3; D is unresolved. The CDR3 contains 15 residues. V lost 0 bases and J lost 3, with 11 bases in between. Germline-derived CDR1 and CDR2 are SGHRS and YFSETQ. In nucleotides, the CDR3 is TGCGCCAGCAGCTTGGGACTGACCGATACAGATACGCAGTATTTT. Translation: CASSLGLTDTDTQYF.

The V and J genes are TRBV4-2 and TRBJ2-5; perhaps TRBD1 as D (6 bases). Per germline, CDR1 LGHNA and CDR2 YNFKEQ. The CDR3 is 16 amino acids. Trimming took off 1 base at V and 2 bases at J, with 14 bases between the two ends. This CDR3 reads CASSQGGTLPQETQYF. The CDR3 region has the DNA TGTGCCAGCAGCCAAGGTGGGACACTGCCTCAAGAGACCCAGTACTTC.

This clone was observed a few times. The rearrangement uses TRBV29-1 and TRBJ2-5; the D gene is possibly TRBD1 (6 bases). The CDR3 runs 12 residues. Germline CDR1 and CDR2: SQVTM and ANQGSEA. The V gene lost 5 bases and the J gene lost 4 bases, with 11 bases spanning the gap. In DNA, the CDR3 is TGCAGCGTTCAGGGGCCGATAGAGACCCAGTACTTC. As protein: CSVQGPIETQYF.

V and J are TRBV5-6 and TRBJ1-2; perhaps TRBD1 as D (6 bases). Germline V gives CDR1 SGHDT, CDR2 YYEEEE. V was pared by 2 bases and J by 3 bases, with 14 bases between. The CDR3 is made up of 15 amino acids. CDR3: CASSLGGASYYGYTF. Written as DNA, the CDR3 is TGTGCCAGCAGCTTAGGGGGGGCTTCGTACTATGGCTACACCTTC.

V is TRBV28 and J is TRBJ1-5, with 7 bases matching TRBD1. The V and J ends lost 2 bases and 7 bases, in that order; junction bases with no gene match: 8. Germline CDR1 MDHEN, CDR2 SYDVKM. The CDR3 has 15 residues. The CDR3 loop reads CASSLASGDSQPQHF. The CDR3 DNA is TGTGCCAGCAGTTTAGCATCGGGGGACAGCCAGCCCCAGCATTTT.

The chain carries TRBV6-6 and TRBJ2-5, with D tentatively TRBD1 (7 bases). The CDR3 loop spans 15 amino acids. Germline values: CDR1 MNHNY, CDR2 SVGAGI (reference sequence). The germline V and J ends were trimmed by 6 bases and 5 bases, with 19 bases remaining between them. CDR3 protein: CASRSHQGGQETQYF. CDR3 nucleotide sequence: TGTGCCAGCAGATCTCATCAGGGGGGCCAGGAGACCCAGTACTTC.

In this sample, this clone turned up once. CDR3 DNA sequence: TGCGCCAGCAGCTTGTTCGGGGAGAGGACTGAAGCTTTCTTT. This encodes CASSLFGERTEAFF. The V call is TRBV5-1, the J call TRBJ1-1; no reliable D call. Trimming took off 1 base at V and 5 bases at J, with 12 bases between the two ends. The CDR3 contains 14 residues. Per the germline V gene, CDR1 is SGHRS and CDR2 is YFSETQ.

The genes are TRBV7-9 and TRBJ2-7, with a tentative D call TRBD1 (6 bases). Germline assignment: CDR1 SEHNR and CDR2 FQNEAQ (reference sequence). The CDR3 runs to 14 residues. V was cut by 5 bases and J by 2 bases, with 13 bases left in between. CDR3 residues: CASSRSQGTYEQYF. CDR3 in DNA: TGTGCCAGCAGCCGTTCACAGGGCACCTACGAGCAGTACTTC.

This clone was recorded once. In nucleotides, the CDR3 is TGTGCCAGCACGGGGGACCGAGGCGAGCAGTACTTC. Translation gives CASTGDRGEQYF. This chain links TRBV6-5 with TRBJ2-7; D might be TRBD2 (6 bases). The CDR3 has 12 residues. Germline loops: CDR1 MNHEY, CDR2 SVGAGI. V was shortened by 7 bases and J by 6 bases, with 13 bases between the two germline ends.

This clone was recorded only once. This chain uses TRBV27 with TRBJ2-5; no firm D call. Germline loops: CDR1 MNHEY, CDR2 SMNVEV (reference sequence). The CDR3 totals 17 residues. The V end lost 0 bases, the J end lost 4 bases, and 18 bases lay between the germline ends. CDR3 coding DNA: TGTGCCAGCAGTTTATCGCCGGCAGGTAGTGGTCTAGAGACCCAGTACTTC. This gives the protein CASSLSPAGSGLETQYF.

The rearrangement joins TRBV28 to TRBJ2-1; maybe TRBD2 (6 bases). V lost 4 bases and J lost 8, with 18 bases in between. The CDR3 sequence is 15 residues long. CDR1 is MDHEN, CDR2 SYDVKM, per germline. The CDR3 DNA is TGTGCCAGCAGTTCTACCGGGAGTAAAACGTATGAGCAGTTCTTC. Translated: CASSSTGSKTYEQFF.

This chain connects TRBV19 to TRBJ1-6; TRBD1 matches 11 bases. The CDR3 has 16 residues. V shed 4 bases, J shed 7 bases, and the junction held 6 bases outside the gene matches. CDR1 is LNHDA and CDR2 is SQIVND in the germline V gene (reference sequence). The CDR3 here is CASSTDRGLSNSPLHF. The CDR3 nucleotides read TGTGCCAGTAGTACGGACAGGGGGCTCTCCAATTCACCCCTCCACTTT.

The V gene is TRBV11-2, the J gene TRBJ1-2; D possibly corresponds to TRBD1 (6 bases). V was pared by 0 bases and J by 3 bases, with 11 bases between. Germline CDR1 reads SGHAT; CDR2 reads FQNNGV. The CDR3 runs to 15 residues. The CDR3 DNA reads TGTGCCAGCAGCTTAGAAGCGCGGGGGCACTATGGCTACACCTTC. As protein: CASSLEARGHYGYTF.

The chain's CDR3 is CASSLRRYYEQYF. As DNA, the CDR3 is TGTGCCAGCAGTTTGCGGCGGTACTACGAGCAGTACTTC. The J gene is TRBJ2-7, the V gene TRBV12-3 or TRBV12-4; D not resolved. V gave up 3 bases and J gave up 3 bases, with 9 bases separating them. This CDR3 is built from 13 residues.

This chain joins TRBV30 and TRBJ1-1; a possible D gene is TRBD1 (5 bases). V dropped 1 base and J dropped 1 base, with 10 bases sitting between them. This CDR3 spans 14 amino acids. The germline V gene has CDR1 GTSNPN and CDR2 SVGIG (reference sequence). DNA of the CDR3: TGTGCCTGGAGTGGGGGGGGATCGAACACTGAAGCTTTCTTT. Its protein product is CAWSGGGSNTEAFF.

The table lists this clone with a few counts. This sequence joins TRBV10-3 and TRBJ1-3, with D possibly being TRBD1 (5 bases). The CDR3 is made up of 14 amino acids. V was clipped by 11 bases and J by 0 bases, with 14 bases between them. Germline lookup yields CDR1 ENHRY and CDR2 SYGVKD. The CDR3 here is CAVTGGLSGNTIYF. The CDR3 nucleotides read TGTGCCGTGACGGGGGGTCTCTCTGGAAACACCATATATTTT.

A few counts support this clone. V and J are TRBV4-2 and TRBJ2-2; D not certain. CDR1 is LGHNA, CDR2 YNFKEQ, per germline. Trimming stripped 6 bases from V and 2 bases from J, with 10 bases between. This CDR3 is built from 14 residues. CDR3 loop: CASRGRLNTGELFF. CDR3 sequence (DNA): TGTGCCAGCAGGGGCAGGCTTAACACCGGGGAGCTGTTTTTT.

The CDR3 loop is CASREGTEAFF. The DNA for the CDR3 is TGTGCCAGCAGGGAGGGTACTGAAGCTTTCTTT. The chain is built from TRBV2 and TRBJ1-1, with unresolved D. The CDR3 spans 11 residues. Germline V gene lookup returns CDR1 SNHLY and CDR2 FYNNEI. V gave up 6 bases and J gave up 5 bases, with 7 bases separating them.

The genes are TRBV10-2 and TRBJ2-7; TRBD2 aligns across 12 bases. CDR3 length: 21 amino acids. Germline V lookup: CDR1 WSHSY, CDR2 SAAADI. Unmatched junction bases numbered 23, after V lost 2 bases and J lost 6 bases. The CDR3 sequence: CASSEDLTGKWLAGGSLEQYF. The CDR3 DNA is TGCGCCAGCAGTGAGGACCTGACAGGGAAATGGCTAGCGGGAGGGTCCCTCGAGCAGTACTTC.